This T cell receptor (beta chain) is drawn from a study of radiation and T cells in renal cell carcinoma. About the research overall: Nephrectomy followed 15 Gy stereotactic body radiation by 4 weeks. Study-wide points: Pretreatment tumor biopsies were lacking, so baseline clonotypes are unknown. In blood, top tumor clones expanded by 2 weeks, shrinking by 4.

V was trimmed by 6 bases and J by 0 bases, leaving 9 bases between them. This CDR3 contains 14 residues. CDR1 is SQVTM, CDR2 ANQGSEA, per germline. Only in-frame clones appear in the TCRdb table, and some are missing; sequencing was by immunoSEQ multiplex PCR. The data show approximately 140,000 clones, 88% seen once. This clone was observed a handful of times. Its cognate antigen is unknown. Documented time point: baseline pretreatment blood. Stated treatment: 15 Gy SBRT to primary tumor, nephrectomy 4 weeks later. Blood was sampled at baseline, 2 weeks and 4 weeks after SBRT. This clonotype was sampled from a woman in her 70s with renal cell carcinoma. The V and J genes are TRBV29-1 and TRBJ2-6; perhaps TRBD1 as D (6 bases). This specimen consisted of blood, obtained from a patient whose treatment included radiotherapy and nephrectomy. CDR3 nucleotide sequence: TGCAGCGTCCGACAGGACTCTGGGGCCAACGTCCTGACTTTC. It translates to CSVRQDSGANVLTF.